A selection of T cell receptor beta chains follows, all from one sample in a study of CXCR3-negative and CXCR3-positive naive CD8 T cells. One entry per CDR3 protein, without DNA, is what TCRdb gives after re-calling the 5' RACE reads. This sample's table reports around 63,000 distinct CDR3 sequences. Sequenced material: naive CXCR3+ CD8+ T cells from blood. The receptors were sampled from a human donor in good health. Some clones in this sample may be carry-over from other donors' samples. CDR3s include the opening cysteine and the closing phenylalanine or tryptophan.

j_gene,v_gene,CDR3aa
TRBJ2-7,TRBV5-5,CASSSGTSTGSYEQYF
TRBJ1-2,TRBV5-1,CASSRSPSSPGGYTF
TRBJ2-3,TRBV6-4,CASSASDGTDTQYF
TRBJ2-7,TRBV5-1,CASRDRGFYEQYF
TRBJ2-1,TRBV29-1,CSVEGRSYNEQFF
TRBJ2-7,TRBV10-1,CASSEARDRQTYEQYF
TRBJ2-7,TRBV9,CASSPGELYEQYF
TRBJ1-1,TRBV7-2,CASRQGTEAFF
TRBJ2-5,TRBV3-1,CASSQISGGQETQYF
TRBJ1-1,TRBV6-1,CASSYNVNTEAFF
TRBJ1-3,TRBV7-9,CASSLGGGSGSGNTIYF
TRBJ1-2,TRBV3-1,CASRGHGRTLGYTF
TRBJ2-7,TRBV7-2,CASSLGAGGSYEQYF
TRBJ2-7,TRBV29-1,CSVEDRGDTSYEQYF
TRBJ2-7,TRBV6-5,CASSYSGLTVSDEQYF
TRBJ2-1,TRBV29-1,CSVEEGRSLEQFF
TRBJ1-1,TRBV28,CASRRVNTEAFF
TRBJ1-5,TRBV20-1,CSAKPPDREGQPQHF